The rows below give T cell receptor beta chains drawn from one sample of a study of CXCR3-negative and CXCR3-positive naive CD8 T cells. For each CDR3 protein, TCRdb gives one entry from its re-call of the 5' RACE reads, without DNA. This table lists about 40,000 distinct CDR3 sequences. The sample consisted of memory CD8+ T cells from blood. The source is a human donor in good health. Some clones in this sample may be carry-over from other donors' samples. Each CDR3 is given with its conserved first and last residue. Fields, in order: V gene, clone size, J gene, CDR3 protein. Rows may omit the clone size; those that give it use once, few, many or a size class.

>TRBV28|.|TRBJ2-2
CASSPFTGELFF
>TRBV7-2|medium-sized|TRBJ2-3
CASSFLVSSTDTQYF
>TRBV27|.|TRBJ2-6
CASSPSGGSGANVLTF
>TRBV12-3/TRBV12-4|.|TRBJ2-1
CASSFSLSSVGYNEQFF
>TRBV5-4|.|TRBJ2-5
CASSLDGTSAQETQYF
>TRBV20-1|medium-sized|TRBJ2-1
CSAREDGNEQFF
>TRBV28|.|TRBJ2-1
CASSLDQGGPYNEQFF
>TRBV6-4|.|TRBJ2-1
CASSDLSSGGADEQFF
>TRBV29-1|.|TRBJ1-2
CSVYQGNYGYTF
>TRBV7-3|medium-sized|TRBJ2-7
CASSLMLGGTYEQYF
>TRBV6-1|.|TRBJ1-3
CASRFAEDGNTIYF
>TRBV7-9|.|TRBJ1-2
CASSGFRQGANYGYTF
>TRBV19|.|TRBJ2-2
CASSITGAGELFF
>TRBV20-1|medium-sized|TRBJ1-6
CSATHGGAANSKYSPLHF
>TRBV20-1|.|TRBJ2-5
CSARDWTDYQETQYF
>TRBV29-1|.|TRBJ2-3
CSVRDNTDTQYF
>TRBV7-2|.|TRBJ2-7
CASNPTGTAYEQYF
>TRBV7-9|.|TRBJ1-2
CASSGPMQANYGCTF
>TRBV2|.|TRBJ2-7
CASSERTGQGSYEQYF
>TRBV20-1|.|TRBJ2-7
CSARGGVEYEQYF
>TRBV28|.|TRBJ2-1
CASSLGRGIEQFF
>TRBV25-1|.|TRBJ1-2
CASIGGETFNYGYTF
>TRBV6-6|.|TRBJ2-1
CASADGNEQFF
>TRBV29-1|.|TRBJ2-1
CSGHGGSYNEQFF
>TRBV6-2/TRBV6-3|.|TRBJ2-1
CASNRGNQGVDYNEQFF
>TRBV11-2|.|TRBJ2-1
CASSNRVDEQFF
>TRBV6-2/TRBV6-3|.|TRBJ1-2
CASSYGDSGGYTF
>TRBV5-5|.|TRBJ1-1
CASSFAGSNTEAFF
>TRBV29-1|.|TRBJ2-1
CSVTPYLYNEQFF
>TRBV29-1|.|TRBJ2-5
CSGLAGTIDGTQYF
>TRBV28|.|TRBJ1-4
CASTLHTTNEKLFF
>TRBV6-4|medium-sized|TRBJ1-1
CASSRDSGNTEAFF
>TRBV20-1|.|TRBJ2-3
CSVRSIRGGDTDTQYF
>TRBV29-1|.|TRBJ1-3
CSVPGSGNTIYF
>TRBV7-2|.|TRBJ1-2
CASSPNAGGGYYGYTF
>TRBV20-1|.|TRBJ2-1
CSAPLPSYNEQFF